This passage covers 27 T cell receptor beta chains from one sample sequenced in a study of regulatory T cells in long-lasting Graves disease. Arm-PCR of CDR3 regions and iRepertoire HTBI primers were used to build TCR beta libraries. TCRdb fed the multiplex PCR reads into MiXCR, producing one record per CDR3 protein. This sample has 450,000 to 600,000 distinct CDR3 sequences, with 15% to 20% found just once. Indicated time point: newly diagnosed GD, antithyroid drugs for less than 3 months. Generation of the TCR library employed RNA extracted from PBMCs. The sample was also linked to a second study, of T cells in Graves' hyperthyroidism and ophthalmopathy.

The sample in question was peripheral blood mononuclear cells (PBMCs), obtained at new diagnosis, from a patient treated with antithyroid drugs. All receptors come from a man aged 35-49 years with Graves disease.

This clonotype occurred many times. The V and J genes are TRBV9 and TRBJ2-1; D assignment may be TRBD1 or TRBD2 (5 bases each). This CDR3 region has 14 residues. Germline CDR1 and CDR2: SGDLS and YYNGEE. The V end lost 0 bases, the J end lost 2 bases, and 6 bases lay between the germline ends. The CDR3 here is CASSVGGTYNEQFF. The CDR3 region has the DNA TGTGCCAGCAGCGTAGGGGGGACCTACAATGAGCAGTTCTTC.

The chain links TRBV5-1 to TRBJ2-1; D is unresolved. CDR1 and CDR2 from the germline V gene are SGHRS and YFSETQ. Trimming removed 4 bases at V and 4 bases at J, with 12 bases between. CDR3 length equals 14 residues. The CDR3 loop reads CASSTPTLYNEQFF. CDR3 DNA: TGCGCCAGCAGCACTCCGACCCTTTACAATGAGCAGTTCTTC. Drawing the rest from reference TRBV5-1 and TRBJ2-1, the complete variable domain is KAGVTQTPRYLIKTRGQQVTLSCSPISGHRSVSWYQQTPGQGLQFLFEYFSETQRNKGNFPGRFSGRQFSNSRSEMNVSTLELGDSALYLCASSTPTLYNEQFFGPGTRLTVL.

This clonotype was detected only a few times. V usage is TRBV7-3 and J usage is TRBJ2-2, with D perhaps matching TRBD2 (6 bases). CDR1 SGHTA and CDR2 FQGTGA come from the germline V gene. The CDR3 sequence is 15 residues long. V was clipped by 5 bases and J by 1 base, with 11 bases between them. CDR3 sequence reads: CASSPPGLNTGELFF. As DNA, the CDR3 is TGTGCCAGCAGCCCGCCGGGACTGAACACCGGGGAGCTGTTTTTT.

There are a few counts of this clonotype. The chain has TRBV28 and TRBJ2-7; D uncertain. The CDR3 spans 14 residues. Between the trimmed V and J ends, which lost 10 bases and 4 bases, there was a span of 20 bases. Germline lookup yields CDR1 MDHEN and CDR2 SYDVKM. The CDR3 DNA sequence: TGTGCCACCGACCCGGGTGCACTTTCATACGAGCAGTACTTC. Translated, it gives CATDPGALSYEQYF.

This clonotype turned up a few times. The V and J genes are TRBV25-1 and TRBJ2-1; 12 bases align to TRBD2. CDR3 size: 15 residues. Germline-derived CDR1 and CDR2 are MGHDK and SYGVNS. V was pared by 6 bases and J by 8 bases, with 8 bases of the junction left unmatched. The CDR3 reads CASSAGASGRDEQFF. CDR3 DNA: TGTGCCAGCAGCGCAGGGGCTAGCGGGAGGGATGAGCAGTTCTTC.

In regard to this clonotype: One end of the junction does not line up with germline, which may come from a read error. The V gene is TRBV6-1, the J gene TRBJ2-5; D ambiguous. This CDR3 region has 14 residues. Per the germline V gene, CDR1 is MNHNS and CDR2 is SASEGT. This CDR3 is CASGESRPQETQYF. The DNA of the CDR3 is TGTGCCAGCGGTGAATCACGGCCCCAAGAGACCCAGTACTTC.

As DNA, the CDR3 is TGTGCCAGCAGTTTAGGTGGGACTACCTTGCGGTACTTC. Translation: CASSLGGTTLRYF. The chain employs TRBV12-3 or TRBV12-4 and TRBJ2-7; 7 bases align to TRBD2. V shed 1 base and J 12 bases; nucleotides not matched to a gene: 9. The CDR3 is 13 residues long.

The chain is built from TRBV9 and TRBJ2-4; the D is unclear. This CDR3 is built from 17 residues. With 0 bases removed from V and 1 base from J, the gap between germline ends came to 14 bases. Germline V lookup: CDR1 SGDLS, CDR2 YYNGEE. CDR3 in amino acids: CASSVEFSAGAKNIQYF. CDR3 coding DNA: TGTGCCAGCAGCGTAGAGTTTTCCGCTGGGGCCAAAAACATTCAGTACTTC.

The rearrangement uses TRBV11-2 and TRBJ2-1, with a tentative D call TRBD2 (6 bases). The CDR3 length is 17 residues. The V end lost 5 bases, the J end lost 0 bases, and 17 bases lay between the germline ends. Germline V gene sequence: CDR1 SGHAT, CDR2 FQNNGV. The CDR3 DNA reads TGTGCCAGCAGCCTCCGACTAGTGTCCTTCTCCTACAATGAGCAGTTCTTC. Its translation is CASSLRLVSFSYNEQFF.

Ten or more counts support this clonotype. V gene TRBV27 combines with J gene TRBJ2-7, with 9 positions matching TRBD1. The CDR3 length is 15 residues. The germline CDR1 and CDR2 sequences are MNHEY and SMNVEV (reference sequence). After removal of 5 bases from V and 6 bases from J, the junction contained 11 bases not matched to a gene. Here the CDR3 DNA reads TGTGCCAGCAGTGCCACCGGGACAGGGAATCCCGAGCAGTACTTC. Residues: CASSATGTGNPEQYF.

This clonotype turned up a few times. It is likely a read error, because the conserved phenylalanine at the end of the CDR3 is missing. This chain uses TRBV28 with TRBJ1-2; D unclear. V was cut by 2 bases and J by 4 bases, with 5 bases left in between. Per germline, CDR1 MDHEN and CDR2 SYDVKM. This CDR3 has 12 amino acids. The CDR3 protein is CASSLSPYGYTL. CDR3 DNA sequence: TGTGCCAGCAGTTTAAGTCCCTATGGCTACACCCTC.

The V and J genes are TRBV15 and TRBJ2-7, with D perhaps matching TRBD1 (6 bases). V was shortened by 2 bases and J by 6 bases, with 11 bases between the two germline ends. Per germline, CDR1 LNHNV and CDR2 YYDKDF (reference sequence). This CDR3 is built from 13 residues. Written as DNA, the CDR3 is TGTGCCACCAGCAGAATATTACAGGGCGAGCAGTACTTC. This translates into CATSRILQGEQYF.

On this clonotype itself: A clone one base away is much larger, so this may be a read error. The chain links TRBV6-2 or TRBV6-3 to TRBJ1-2; D call uncertain. The CDR3 is 14 residues long. Germline loops: CDR1 MNHEY, CDR2 SVGEGT. With 2 bases removed from V and 2 bases from J, the gap between germline ends came to 9 bases. The CDR3 DNA reads as TGTGCCAGCAGTTACCCGCAGGACAACTATGGCTACACCTTC. It codes for CASSYPQDNYGYTF.

This clonotype showed up many times. V gene TRBV2 combines with J gene TRBJ1-2, with 7 positions matching TRBD1. The ends lost 6 bases at V and 11 bases at J; junction bases unmatched: 3. Germline CDR1 reads SNHLY; CDR2 reads FYNNEI. The CDR3 extends over 10 amino acids. The DNA of the CDR3 is TGTGCCAGCAGAACAGGGGTTTACACCTTC. Protein product: CASRTGVYTF. Together with reference TRBV2 and TRBJ1-2, the CDR3 gives the full variable domain: EPEVTQTPSHQVTQMGQEVILRCVPISNHLYFYWYRQILGQKVEFLVSFYNNEISEKSEIFDDQFSVERPDGSNFTLKIRSTKLEDSAMYFCASRTGVYTFGSGTRLTVV.

The V and J genes are TRBV29-1 and TRBJ1-2; D is possibly TRBD1 (5 bases). The CDR3 spans 12 residues. Germline V lookup: CDR1 SQVTM, CDR2 ANQGSEA. The V gene lost 4 bases and the J gene lost 6 bases, with 12 bases spanning the gap. The DNA of the CDR3 is TGCAGCGTTGCGGACAACATGAATGGCTACACCTTC. Amino acids: CSVADNMNGYTF.

This clonotype was observed at least ten times. V and J are TRBV2 and TRBJ2-2; 7 bases map to TRBD1. The CDR3 totals 17 residues. Germline assignment: CDR1 SNHLY and CDR2 FYNNEI. The ends lost 0 bases at V and 2 bases at J; junction bases unmatched: 6. CDR3: CASSEAHRGENTGELFF. The CDR3, as DNA: TGTGCCAGCAGTGAAGCGCACAGGGGCGAAAACACCGGGGAGCTGTTTTTT.

The chain joins TRBV19 to TRBJ1-2; TRBD1 might be the D (5 bases). The CDR3 runs 14 residues. Trimming pared 4 bases from V and 3 bases from J, leaving 12 bases between. The germline V gene encodes CDR1 LNHDA and CDR2 SQIVND (reference sequence). CDR3 nucleotide sequence: TGTGCCAGTAGTACCGACAGAACGGACTATGGCTACACCTTC. It is translated as CASSTDRTDYGYTF.

This clonotype was detected a few times. The chain joins TRBV11-2 to TRBJ2-2; TRBD1 matches 8 bases. CDR3 length: 15 amino acids. V lost 5 bases, J lost 4 bases, and 6 bases stayed unmatched. Germline CDR1 reads SGHAT; CDR2 reads FQNNGV. The CDR3 DNA reads as TGTGCCAGCAGCCCATGGACAGGGTTCACCGGGGAGCTGTTTTTT. Encoded protein: CASSPWTGFTGELFF.

This clonotype was observed a few times. The V and J genes are TRBV4-1 and TRBJ1-1, with a tentative D call TRBD1 (5 bases). CDR3 length: 13 residues. V lost 7 bases to trimming and J lost 5 bases, with 14 bases between them. Germline CDR1 and CDR2: MGHRA and YSYEKL. The chain's CDR3 is CASNPRGVTEAFF. CDR3 DNA sequence: TGCGCCAGCAACCCTAGAGGGGTGACTGAAGCTTTCTTT.

This clonotype turned up a few times. V and J are TRBV7-6 and TRBJ2-2; TRBD1 matches at 8 bases. J gave up 0 bases and V 2 bases, and 11 bases lay outside the gene matches. Germline lookup yields CDR1 SGHVS and CDR2 FNYEAQ. This CDR3 is built from 19 residues. This CDR3 reads CASSLLGVQGGPNTGELFF. CDR3 nucleotide sequence: TGTGCCAGCAGCTTACTTGGGGTACAGGGGGGCCCGAACACCGGGGAGCTGTTTTTT.

This clonotype has a count of ten or more. The chain is built from TRBV12-3 or TRBV12-4 and TRBJ2-1, with 11 bases aligning to TRBD1. V lost 7 bases to trimming and J lost 6 bases; unmatched junction nucleotides: 17. This CDR3 is built from 18 residues. The CDR3 DNA follows: TGTGCCAGCACCCTTAGGACAGGGGGCATCGGCGGGAGCAATGAGCAGTTCTTC. Amino acid sequence: CASTLRTGGIGGSNEQFF.

In this sample, this clonotype turned up many times. The chain combines TRBV27 with TRBJ2-7, with TRBD1 identical over 12 bases. The CDR3 extends over 18 amino acids. J lost 1 base, V lost 6 bases, and 13 bases had no gene match. CDR1 MNHEY and CDR2 SMNVEV come from the germline V gene (reference sequence). This chain's CDR3 is CASSLTGTGGLTSYEQYF. CDR3 sequence (DNA): TGTGCCAGCAGCCTTACCGGGACAGGGGGCTTAACGTCCTACGAGCAGTACTTC.

This clonotype was detected ten times or more. The chain links TRBV12-3 or TRBV12-4 to TRBJ2-7; D is perhaps TRBD2 (7 bases). There are 14 residues in the CDR3. The germline V and J ends were trimmed by 8 bases and 6 bases, with 20 bases remaining between them. Written as DNA, the CDR3 is TGTGCCAGCGGAAAGCGGGACACCCTGGCCGAGCAGTACTTC. It encodes CASGKRDTLAEQYF.

This clonotype was counted at least ten times. The rearrangement links TRBV12-3 or TRBV12-4 to TRBJ1-2; possible D gene TRBD1, 5 bases. CDR3 size: 13 residues. V was trimmed by 5 bases and J by 2 bases, leaving 9 bases between them. For the CDR3, the DNA is TGTGCCAGCAGTCGACAGAGAAACTATGGCTACACCTTC. Its translation: CASSRQRNYGYTF.

The table lists this clonotype with many counts. V gene TRBV10-3 combines with J gene TRBJ1-1; D gene ambiguous. Per the germline V gene, CDR1 is ENHRY and CDR2 is SYGVKD. The ends were cut back, 4 bases at V and 4 bases at J, with 19 bases in the middle. The CDR3 contains 16 residues. The CDR3 protein is CAISGRPKGTSTEAFF. The CDR3 DNA reads TGTGCCATCAGTGGGCGCCCTAAGGGTACGAGCACTGAAGCTTTCTTT.

The sample holds many counts of this clonotype. This chain joins TRBV7-9 and TRBJ2-5, with TRBD2 matching 11 bases. The V gene's germline CDR1 is SEHNR and CDR2 FQNEAQ (reference sequence). This CDR3 comprises 15 residues. V dropped 4 bases and J dropped 5; count of bases not matched to a gene: 6. CDR3 nucleotide sequence: TGTGCCAGCAGCTCCGGGACTAGCGGACGGGAGACCCAGTACTTC. It encodes CASSSGTSGRETQYF.

This clonotype was counted many times. The J gene is TRBJ1-2, the V gene TRBV24-1; D gene uncertain. V was pared by 3 bases and J by 5 bases, with 15 bases between. The CDR3 spans 15 residues. Germline assignment: CDR1 KGHDR and CDR2 SFDVKD. The CDR3 region is CATSDDGKAWYGYTF. In DNA, the CDR3 is TGTGCCACCAGTGATGACGGAAAAGCTTGGTATGGCTACACCTTC.